Below are 11 T cell receptor beta chains sequenced from a single sample in a study of blood T cell repertoires in COVID-19. The repertoire was sequenced with immunoSEQ multiplex PCR; TCRdb's copy has only in-frame clones and lacks some. Here the sample spans 250,000 to 300,000 clones, about 89% being singletons. The sequenced material came from peripheral blood. These TCRs come from a man in his fifties or sixties with acute or convalescent COVID-19.

This clone was picked up one time. The genes are TRBV5-8 and TRBJ2-7, with TRBD1 identical over 8 bases. The junction had 2 bases not matched to a gene; V was cut back by 0 bases and J by 0 bases. CDR3 length equals 15 residues. Germline V gives CDR1 SGHTS, CDR2 YDEGEE. CDR3 loop: CASSLGGQASYEQYF. For the CDR3, the DNA is TGTGCCAGCAGCTTGGGGGGACAGGCCTCCTACGAGCAGTACTTC.

As to this clone: The same CDR3 can be traced to other DNA sequences in this sample. The chain is built from TRBV27 and TRBJ2-1, with 14 positions matching TRBD2. Germline CDR1 is MNHEY and CDR2 is SMNVEV (reference sequence). The CDR3 contains 15 residues. V was pared by 5 bases and J by 7 bases, with 4 bases of the junction left unmatched. DNA of the CDR3: TGTGCCAGCAGTCCCGGGACTAGCGGGGGTAATGAGCAGTTCTTC. This codes for CASSPGTSGGNEQFF.

The chain joins TRBV7-9 to TRBJ2-5; TRBD2 matches 9 bases. This CDR3 is 15 amino acids long. V shed 4 bases and J 5 bases; nucleotides not matched to a gene: 8. Germline CDR1 reads SEHNR; CDR2 reads FQNEAQ (reference sequence). This chain's CDR3 is CASSSSPGLAETQYF. The CDR3 region has the DNA TGTGCCAGCAGCTCTAGCCCGGGACTAGCCGAGACCCAGTACTTC.

The genes are TRBV2 and TRBJ2-7; 8 bases agree with TRBD1. This CDR3 region has 14 residues. The germline V gene encodes CDR1 SNHLY and CDR2 FYNNEI. Losses at the gene ends were 6 bases for V and 0 bases for J; bases not matched to a gene: 4. CDR3 residues: CASRWDRSSYEQYF. DNA for the CDR3: TGTGCCAGCAGATGGGACAGGTCCTCCTACGAGCAGTACTTC. The variable domain in full, completed from reference TRBV2 and TRBJ2-7, reads EPEVTQTPSHQVTQMGQEVILRCVPISNHLYFYWYRQILGQKVEFLVSFYNNEISEKSEIFDDQFSVERPDGSNFTLKIRSTKLEDSAMYFCASRWDRSSYEQYFGPGTRLTVT.

The chain couples TRBV7-8 to TRBJ2-5, with TRBD1 matching 7 bases. V shed 1 base and J 4 bases; nucleotides not matched to a gene: 9. CDR3 length: 16 residues. CDR1 SGHVS and CDR2 FQNEAQ come from the germline V gene. DNA of the CDR3: TGTGCCAGCAGCTTAGTGGGGACAGCAGGGGGAGAGACCCAGTACTTC. The encoded protein is CASSLVGTAGGETQYF.

This clone was seen only once. This chain joins TRBV7-3 and TRBJ2-3; 7 bases fit TRBD1. V gave up 3 bases and J gave up 6 bases; unmatched junction bases: 6. The V gene's germline CDR1 is SGHTA and CDR2 FQGTGA. The CDR3 is 14 amino acids. In DNA, the CDR3 is TGTGCCAGCAGCTTCGGACAGGTGGCGGATACGCAGTATTTT. Translated: CASSFGQVADTQYF.

The chain employs TRBV7-9 and TRBJ1-5; the match to TRBD1 covers 7 bases. Germline CDR1 reads SEHNR; CDR2 reads FQNEAQ (reference sequence). The CDR3 is 15 amino acids. Trimming at V came to 6 bases and at J to 7 bases, leaving 12 bases not matched to a gene. CDR3 protein: CASSLAGGQNQPQHF. The CDR3 nucleotides are TGTGCCAGCAGTCTAGCAGGGGGGCAGAACCAGCCCCAGCATTTT.

The rearrangement links TRBV5-6 to TRBJ2-3; D is ambiguous. V lost 2 bases, J lost 5 bases, and 15 bases lay in between. CDR3 size: 15 residues. Germline CDR1 is SGHDT and CDR2 is YYEEEE. CDR3 amino acids: CASSLAGQGGDTQYF. CDR3 nucleotide sequence: TGTGCCAGCAGCTTAGCAGGCCAAGGTGGAGATACGCAGTATTTT.

The V gene is TRBV24-1, the J gene TRBJ2-3, with 10 bases identical to TRBD2. V gave up 4 bases and J gave up 4 bases; unmatched junction bases: 4. The CDR3 has 15 amino acids. Germline CDR1 is KGHDR and CDR2 is SFDVKD. CDR3 in DNA: TGTGCCACCAGTGACAGCGGGGGGGCCCCAGATACGCAGTATTTT. Translation gives CATSDSGGAPDTQYF.

The rearrangement links TRBV11-2 to TRBJ2-7; weak D call: TRBD1 (6 bases). This CDR3 has 15 residues. Trimming pared 5 bases from V and 5 bases from J, leaving 19 bases between. The germline CDR1 and CDR2 sequences are SGHAT and FQNNGV. This CDR3 reads CASSPGVSSGDEQYF. In DNA form, the CDR3 reads TGTGCCAGCAGCCCAGGGGTCAGTTCTGGCGACGAGCAGTACTTC.

The CDR3 loop reads CASSPKQGGSNQPQHF. The DNA for the CDR3 is TGTGCCAGCTCACCAAAACAGGGGGGGAGCAATCAGCCCCAGCATTTT. The chain couples TRBV18 to TRBJ1-5, with 8 nucleotides matching TRBD1. There are 16 residues in the CDR3. Germline V lookup: CDR1 KGHSH, CDR2 LQKENI. V lost 2 bases, J lost 1 base, and 4 bases stayed unmatched.